This T cell receptor (beta chain) was profiled in a study of control samples from healthy donors and cancer patients. The method was immunoSEQ multiplex PCR; TCRdb's version includes in-frame clones alone and lacks a portion of them. Among about 51,000 clones listed, about 90% were seen once. CDR1 is MNHEY, CDR2 SVGAGI, per germline. V lost 4 bases and J lost 1; bases outside the gene matches: 4. This CDR3 is 15 amino acids long. The receptor was derived from a man aged 50 to 59 with head and neck cancer. The chain carries TRBV6-5 and TRBJ2-1, with 7 bases matching TRBD2. The sequencing sample was made of PBMCs. The CDR3: CASSSGLGSYNEQFF. Here the CDR3 DNA reads TGTGCCAGCAGTTCCGGACTAGGTTCCTACAATGAGCAGTTCTTC.